This T cell receptor (beta chain) emerged from a study of early T cells in non-severe SARS-CoV-2 infection. The wider study: Investigators sequenced bulk RNA drawn from unsorted whole blood, and chains remained unpaired.

V shed 2 bases, J shed 0 bases, and the junction held 2 bases outside the gene matches. This CDR3 is 15 amino acids long. Germline V gene sequence: CDR1 SGHRS, CDR2 YFSETQ. For this clonotype: Its antigen remains unidentified.

Individual cDNA molecules received unique molecular identifiers. TCRdb re-analysed the 5' RACE reads in MiXCR, keeping a single row per CDR3 protein. Altogether over 50,000 distinct CDR3 sequences are present, 8% to 10% being singletons, with the ten largest covering 9.4%. Study-level results: In VDJdb matching, anti-spike CD8 responses were favored while private and CD4 specificities went missing.

The material sequenced was whole blood. This sequence originates from an adult who was a healthcare worker with PCR-confirmed SARS-CoV-2 infection or an uninfected control (not recorded which). This chain connects TRBV5-1 to TRBJ2-1; TRBD2 agrees at 7 bases. The CDR3 DNA is TGCGCCAGCAGCTTAGCGGGAAGCTCCTACAATGAGCAGTTCTTC. Translating gives CASSLAGSSYNEQFF. Full variable domain (rest looked up from reference TRBV5-1 and TRBJ2-1): KAGVTQTPRYLIKTRGQQVTLSCSPISGHRSVSWYQQTPGQGLQFLFEYFSETQRNKGNFPGRFSGRQFSNSRSEMNVSTLELGDSALYLCASSLAGSSYNEQFFGPGTRLTVL.